One and the same sample provided the 7 T cell receptor beta chains below, sequenced in a study of tumor and adjacent non-tumor tissue in lung cancer (dated by TCRdb to the late 2010s). Library creation used multiplex PCR. TCRdb shows the sequencer as Illumina HiSeq 2500. Following protocols modified from ARM-PCR, the researchers constructed TCRbeta libraries through three rounds of nested PCR with primers (Table S4). The raw public data were reprocessed by TCRdb itself: fastp quality trimming at Q25, MiXCR clonotype calling, in-frame beta chains only. Every distinct CDR3 protein forms one entry, paired with its most common genes and DNA. This sample has about 86,000 distinct CDR3 sequences in its table, and 65% to 80% of those were observed once. Of the sample, around a fifth falls within the top ten clones. RNA was isolated from bulk, unsorted tissue, and RNA quality was assessed with a NanoDrop ND-1000 and an Agilent 2100. Distant non-tumor tissue taken more than 3 cm from the tumor edge was used as the normal lung sample.

What was sequenced was distant non-tumor lung tissue. These receptors were taken from a woman aged 50 to 65 with non-small cell lung cancer.

The V gene is TRBV4-2, the J gene TRBJ2-1; a possible D gene is TRBD1 (5 bases). Germline assignment: CDR1 LGHNA and CDR2 YNFKEQ. Trimming pared 5 bases from V and 10 bases from J, leaving 21 bases between. The CDR3 sequence is 15 residues long. DNA for the CDR3: TGTGCCAGCAGCTCCGAACCACAGGTGTCTGAAGAGCAGTTCTTC. It yields the protein CASSSEPQVSEEQFF.

V gene TRBV12-5 combines with J gene TRBJ2-1; D is perhaps TRBD1 (5 bases). The germline CDR1 and CDR2 sequences are LGHNT and FRNRAP. V was pared by 6 bases and J by 4 bases, with 16 bases between. The length of the CDR3 is 15 residues. The DNA of the CDR3 is TGTGCTAGTGGCAATGGATGGGGCTCATACAATGAGCAGTTCTTC. Amino acids: CASGNGWGSYNEQFF.

This clonotype has ten or more counts. This rearrangement joins TRBV20-1 to TRBJ2-1, with D perhaps matching TRBD1 (5 bases). The V end was cut by 5 bases, the J end by 7 bases, with 15 bases between. Germline-derived CDR1 and CDR2 are DFQATT and SNEGSKA (reference sequence). The CDR3 loop spans 13 amino acids. The CDR3 DNA is TGCAGTGCTCCGTCGTTCCAGGGAAATGAGCAGTTCTTC. Translating gives CSAPSFQGNEQFF.

In regard to this clonotype: It is likely a read error, because the conserved phenylalanine at the end of the CDR3 is missing. V is TRBV4-2 and J is TRBJ2-3; D remains unclear. CDR3 length: 16 residues. Germline-derived CDR1 and CDR2 are LGHNA and YNFKEQ. The CDR3 sequence is CANSPACEENTDTQYY. DNA of the CDR3: TGTGCCAACAGCCCGGCATGCGAGGAGAACACAGATACGCAGTATTAT.

Details on this clonotype: A junction end diverges from the germline sequence, so it may reflect a read error. The V call is TRBV6-5, the J call TRBJ1-6, with D possibly matching TRBD1 (5 bases). Germline CDR1 MNHEY, CDR2 SVGAGI. The CDR3 sequence is 16 residues long. The DNA for the CDR3 is TGTGCCAGTAGTTACTTCAGGCCGGGGGGAAATTCACCCCTCTACTTT. It encodes CASSYFRPGGNSPLYF.

This sequence joins TRBV11-2 and TRBJ2-5; tentative D call: TRBD2 (5 bases). The CDR3 is 13 amino acids. In germline, CDR1 is SGHAT, CDR2 FQNNGV. The ends were cut back, 0 bases at V and 13 bases at J, with 15 bases in the middle. In DNA form, the CDR3 reads TGTGCCAGCAGCTTAGAGTCTAGCTGGCGATTGTACTTC. It translates to CASSLESSWRLYF.

V is TRBV12-3 or TRBV12-4 and J is TRBJ1-1, with a weak D call TRBD1 (6 bases). Trimming cost V 8 bases and J 1 base, with 14 bases left between them. This CDR3 region has 14 residues. The CDR3 sequence: CASDPQGENTEAFF. In DNA, the CDR3 is TGTGCCAGCGACCCACAGGGAGAGAACACTGAAGCTTTCTTT.